This is a list of T cell receptor beta chains from one sample in a study of OX40 agonist ivuxolimab in advanced cancers. The table came from immunoSEQ multiplex PCR; TCRdb's copy has only in-frame clones and leaves some out. The sample consists of under 55,000 clones, approximately 95% of them appearing once. The sequenced sample was CD4+ or CD8+ T cells sorted from blood, obtained in a trial of the OX40 agonist ivuxolimab. These receptors came from an adult with an advanced solid tumor such as melanoma, head and neck, liver or kidney cancer. CDR3s include the opening cysteine and the closing phenylalanine or tryptophan. A D gene is named only where the DNA matches it firmly. A row's size may be missing; if present it is once, few, many or a size class.

v_call	d_call	j_call	clone_size	cdr3_nt	cdr3_aa
TRBV5-1	NA	TRBJ1-2	NA	TGCGCCAGCAGCTTGGAAAGAAGCGATAACTATGGCTACACCTTC	CASSLERSDNYGYTF
TRBV9	TRBD2	TRBJ2-1	NA	TGTGCCAGCACCGAACTAGCGGGGAGAAATGAGCAGTTCTTC	CASTELAGRNEQFF
TRBV7-9	NA	TRBJ1-1	NA	TGTGCCAGCAGCTCGGCGCAGGGGACGGGCACTGAAGCTTTCTTT	CASSSAQGTGTEAFF
TRBV27	NA	TRBJ1-1	NA	TGTGCCAGCAGTTCCGTTGAGGGGAACACTGAAGCTTTCTTT	CASSSVEGNTEAFF
TRBV7-9	NA	TRBJ2-7	once	TGTGCCAGCAGCTTGAATGGGGACTACGAGCAGTACTTC	CASSLNGDYEQYF
TRBV28	NA	TRBJ1-3	NA	TGTGCCAGCAGTTTTAGTCCCCCGGGGTCTGGAAACACCATATATTTT	CASSFSPPGSGNTIYF
TRBV19	NA	TRBJ1-2	NA	TGTGCCAGTAGTATAGGGGCAGCCTACACCTTC	CASSIGAAYTF
TRBV7-3	NA	TRBJ2-7	once	TGTGCCAGCAGCTCTTTCGAGCAGTACTTC	CASSSFEQYF
TRBV2	NA	TRBJ2-5	NA	TGTGCCAGCAGTGGGGGACGGCCTCAAGAGACCCAGTACTTC	CASSGGRPQETQYF
TRBV14	TRBD2	TRBJ2-1	few	TGTGCCAGCTTACTAGCGGGAGTGGCGTTCTTC	CASLLAGVAFF